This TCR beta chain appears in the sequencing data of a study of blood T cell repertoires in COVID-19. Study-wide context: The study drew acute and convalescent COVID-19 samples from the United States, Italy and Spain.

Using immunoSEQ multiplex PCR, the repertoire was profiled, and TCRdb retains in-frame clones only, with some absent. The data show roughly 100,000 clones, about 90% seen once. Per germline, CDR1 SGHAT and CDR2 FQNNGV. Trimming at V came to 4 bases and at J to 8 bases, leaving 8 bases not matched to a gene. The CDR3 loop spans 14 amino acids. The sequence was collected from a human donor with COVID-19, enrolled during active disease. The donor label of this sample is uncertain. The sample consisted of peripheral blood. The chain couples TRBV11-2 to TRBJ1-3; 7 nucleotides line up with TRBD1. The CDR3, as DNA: TGTGCCAGCAGCTCTGGGCCACAGGGGTACACCATATATTTT. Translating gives CASSSGPQGYTIYF. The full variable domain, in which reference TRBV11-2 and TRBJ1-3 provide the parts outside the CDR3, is EAGVAQSPRYKIIEKRQSVAFWCNPISGHATLYWYQQILGQGPKLLIQFQNNGVVDDSQLPKDRFSAERLKGVDSTLKIQPAKLEDSAVYLCASSSGPQGYTIYFGEGSWLTVV.